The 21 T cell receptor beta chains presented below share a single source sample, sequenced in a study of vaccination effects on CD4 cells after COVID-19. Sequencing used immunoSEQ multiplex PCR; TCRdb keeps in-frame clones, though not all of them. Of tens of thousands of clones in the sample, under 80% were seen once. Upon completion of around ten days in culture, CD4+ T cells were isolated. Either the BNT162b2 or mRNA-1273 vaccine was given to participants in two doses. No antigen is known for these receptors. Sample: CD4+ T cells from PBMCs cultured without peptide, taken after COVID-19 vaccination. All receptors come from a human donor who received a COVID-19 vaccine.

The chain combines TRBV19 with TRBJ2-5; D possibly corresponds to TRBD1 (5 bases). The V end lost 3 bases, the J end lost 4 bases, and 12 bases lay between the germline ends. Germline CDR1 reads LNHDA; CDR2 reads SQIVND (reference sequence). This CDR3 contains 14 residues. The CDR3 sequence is CASSMGLPLETQYF. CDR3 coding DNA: TGTGCCAGTAGTATGGGGCTACCTCTAGAGACCCAGTACTTC.

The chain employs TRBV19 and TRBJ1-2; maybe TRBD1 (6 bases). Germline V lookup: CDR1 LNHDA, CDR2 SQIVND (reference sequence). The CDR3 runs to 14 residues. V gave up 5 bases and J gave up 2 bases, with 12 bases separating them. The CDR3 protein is CASSADRDNYGYTF. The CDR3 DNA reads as TGTGCCAGTAGTGCGGACAGAGACAACTATGGCTACACCTTC.

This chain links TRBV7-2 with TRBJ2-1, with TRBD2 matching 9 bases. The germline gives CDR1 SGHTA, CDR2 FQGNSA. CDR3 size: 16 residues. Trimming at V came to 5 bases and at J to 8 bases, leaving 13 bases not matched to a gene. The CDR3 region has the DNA TGTGCCAGCAGCGTACGACTGCGGGGGGGCGGGGATGAGCAGTTCTTC. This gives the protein CASSVRLRGGGDEQFF.

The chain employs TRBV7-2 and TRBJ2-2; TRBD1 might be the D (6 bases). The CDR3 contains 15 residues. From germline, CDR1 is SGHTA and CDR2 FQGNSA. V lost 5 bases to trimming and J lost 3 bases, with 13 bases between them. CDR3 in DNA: TGTGCCAGCAGCCCCTACAGGGTGGACACCGGGGAGCTGTTTTTT. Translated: CASSPYRVDTGELFF.

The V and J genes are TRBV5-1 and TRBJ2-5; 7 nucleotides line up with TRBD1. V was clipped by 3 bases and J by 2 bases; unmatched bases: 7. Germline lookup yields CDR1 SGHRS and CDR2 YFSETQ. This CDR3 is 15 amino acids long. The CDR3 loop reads CASSSIPGQQETQYF. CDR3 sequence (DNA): TGCGCCAGCAGCTCGATACCGGGACAGCAAGAGACCCAGTACTTC.

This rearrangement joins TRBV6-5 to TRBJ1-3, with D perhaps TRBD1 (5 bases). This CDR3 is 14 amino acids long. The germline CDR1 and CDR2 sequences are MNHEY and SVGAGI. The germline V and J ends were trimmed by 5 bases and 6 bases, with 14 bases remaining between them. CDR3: CASSRKGEPNTIYF. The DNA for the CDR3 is TGTGCCAGCAGTCGTAAAGGGGAACCAAACACCATATATTTT.

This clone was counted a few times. The CDR3 is CASSPQGGTEAFF. CDR3 bases: TGCGCCAGCAGCCCACAGGGAGGAACTGAAGCTTTCTTT. The genes are TRBV10-1 and TRBJ1-1; possible D gene TRBD1, 6 bases. The CDR3 is 13 residues long. V lost 6 bases and J 5 bases, leaving 13 bases between the germline ends. Germline CDR1 reads WNHNN; CDR2 reads SYGVQD (reference sequence).

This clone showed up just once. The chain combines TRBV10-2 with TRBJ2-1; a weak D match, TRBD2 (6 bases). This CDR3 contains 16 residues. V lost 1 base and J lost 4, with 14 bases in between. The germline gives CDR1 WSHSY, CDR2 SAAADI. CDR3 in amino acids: CASSEWGDPGYNEQFF. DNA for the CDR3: TGCGCCAGCAGTGAGTGGGGGGATCCAGGGTACAATGAGCAGTTCTTC.

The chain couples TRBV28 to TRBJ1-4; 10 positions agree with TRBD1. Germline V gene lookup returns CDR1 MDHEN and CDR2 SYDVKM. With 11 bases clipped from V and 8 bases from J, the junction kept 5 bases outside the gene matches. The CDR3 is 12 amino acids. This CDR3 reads CAGQGVGEKLFF. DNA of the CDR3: TGTGCCGGACAGGGGGTCGGCGAAAAACTGTTTTTT.

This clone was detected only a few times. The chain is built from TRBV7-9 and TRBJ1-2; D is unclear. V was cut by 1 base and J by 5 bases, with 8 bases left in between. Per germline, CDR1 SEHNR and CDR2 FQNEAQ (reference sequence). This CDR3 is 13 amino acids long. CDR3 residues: CASSLVGQYGYTF. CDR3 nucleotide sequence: TGTGCCAGCAGCTTAGTTGGCCAGTATGGCTACACCTTC.

The CDR3 DNA is TGTGCCAGCAGCTCCGGATTGAACACTGAAGCTTTCTTT. Translated: CASSSGLNTEAFF. The chain joins TRBV7-2 to TRBJ1-1; D is ambiguous. Trimming shortened V by 4 bases and J by 0 bases, and 6 bases separated the two germline ends. CDR1 SGHTA and CDR2 FQGNSA come from the germline V gene. The CDR3 totals 13 residues.

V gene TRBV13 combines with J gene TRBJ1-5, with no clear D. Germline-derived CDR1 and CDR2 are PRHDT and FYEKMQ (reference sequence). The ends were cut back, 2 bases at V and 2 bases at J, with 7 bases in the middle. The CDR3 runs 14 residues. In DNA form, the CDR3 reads TGTGCCAGCAGCTTACGGCTGGGCAATCAGCCCCAGCATTTT. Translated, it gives CASSLRLGNQPQHF.

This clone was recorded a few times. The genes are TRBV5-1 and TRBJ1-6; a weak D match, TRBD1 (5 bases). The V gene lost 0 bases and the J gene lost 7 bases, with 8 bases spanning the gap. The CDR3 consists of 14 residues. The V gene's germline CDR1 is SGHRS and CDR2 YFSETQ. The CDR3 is CASSLGAGNSPLHF. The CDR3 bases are TGCGCCAGCAGCTTGGGGGCAGGGAATTCACCCCTCCACTTT.

Written as DNA, the CDR3 is TGTGCCATCAGTGATCCGGGGGCAGGGACAGATACGCAGTATTTT. Translated: CAISDPGAGTDTQYF. The chain couples TRBV10-3 to TRBJ2-3, with D tentatively TRBD1 or TRBD2 (6 bases each). The V gene lost 3 bases and the J gene lost 3 bases, with 13 bases spanning the gap. The germline gives CDR1 ENHRY, CDR2 SYGVKD. This CDR3 comprises 15 residues.

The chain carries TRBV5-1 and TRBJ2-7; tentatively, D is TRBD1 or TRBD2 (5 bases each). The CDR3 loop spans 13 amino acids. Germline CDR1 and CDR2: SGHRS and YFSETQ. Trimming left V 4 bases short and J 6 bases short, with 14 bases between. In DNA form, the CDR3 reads TGCGCCAGCAGCCCGGGGCCCCCCGGCGAGCAGTACGTC. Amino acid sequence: CASSPGPPGEQYV.

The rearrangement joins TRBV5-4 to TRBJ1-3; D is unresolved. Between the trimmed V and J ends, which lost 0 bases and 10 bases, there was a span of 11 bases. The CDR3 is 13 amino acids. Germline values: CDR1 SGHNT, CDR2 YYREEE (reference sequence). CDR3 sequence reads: CASSLADPGTIYF. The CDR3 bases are TGTGCCAGCAGCTTGGCCGACCCGGGAACCATATATTTT.

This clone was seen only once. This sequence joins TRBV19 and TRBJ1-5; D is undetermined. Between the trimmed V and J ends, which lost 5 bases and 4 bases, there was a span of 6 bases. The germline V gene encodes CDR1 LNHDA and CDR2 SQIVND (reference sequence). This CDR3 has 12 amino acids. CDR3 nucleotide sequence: TGTGCCAGTAGTGCGATGAATCAGCCCCAGCATTTT. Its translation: CASSAMNQPQHF.

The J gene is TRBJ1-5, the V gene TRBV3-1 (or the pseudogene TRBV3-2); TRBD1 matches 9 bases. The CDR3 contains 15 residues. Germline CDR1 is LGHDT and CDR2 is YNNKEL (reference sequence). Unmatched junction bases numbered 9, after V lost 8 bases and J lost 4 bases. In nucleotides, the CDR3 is TGTGCCAGCCCCCGGGACAGGGAATTGAATCAGCCCCAGCATTTT. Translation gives CASPRDRELNQPQHF.

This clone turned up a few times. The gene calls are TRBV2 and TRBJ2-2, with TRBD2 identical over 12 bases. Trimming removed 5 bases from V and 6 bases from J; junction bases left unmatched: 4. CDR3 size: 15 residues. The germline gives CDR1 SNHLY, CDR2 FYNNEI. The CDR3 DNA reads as TGTGCCAGCAGTAGACTAGCGGGGGTCCCCGGGGAGCTGTTTTTT. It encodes CASSRLAGVPGELFF. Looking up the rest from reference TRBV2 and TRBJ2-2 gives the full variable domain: EPEVTQTPSHQVTQMGQEVILRCVPISNHLYFYWYRQILGQKVEFLVSFYNNEISEKSEIFDDQFSVERPDGSNFTLKIRSTKLEDSAMYFCASSRLAGVPGELFFGEGSRLTVL.

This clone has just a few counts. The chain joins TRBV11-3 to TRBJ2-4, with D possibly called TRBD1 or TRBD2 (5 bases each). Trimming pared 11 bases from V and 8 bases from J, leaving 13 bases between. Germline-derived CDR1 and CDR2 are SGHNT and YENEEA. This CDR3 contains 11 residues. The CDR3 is CARGVKDIQYF. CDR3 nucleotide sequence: TGTGCCCGAGGGGTTAAGGACATTCAGTACTTC. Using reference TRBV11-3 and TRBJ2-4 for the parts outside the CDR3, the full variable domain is EAGVVQSPRYKIIEKKQPVAFWCNPISGHNTLYWYLQNLGQGPELLIRYENEEAVDDSQLPKDRFSAERLKGVDSTLKIQPAELGDSAVYLCARGVKDIQYFGAGTRLSVL.

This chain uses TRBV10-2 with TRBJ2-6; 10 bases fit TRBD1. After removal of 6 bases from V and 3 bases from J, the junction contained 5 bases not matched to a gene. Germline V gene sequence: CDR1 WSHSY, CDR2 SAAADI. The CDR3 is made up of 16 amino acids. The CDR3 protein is CASRGTGEIGANVLTF. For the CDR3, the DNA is TGCGCCAGCAGGGGGACAGGGGAAATTGGGGCCAACGTCCTGACTTTC.